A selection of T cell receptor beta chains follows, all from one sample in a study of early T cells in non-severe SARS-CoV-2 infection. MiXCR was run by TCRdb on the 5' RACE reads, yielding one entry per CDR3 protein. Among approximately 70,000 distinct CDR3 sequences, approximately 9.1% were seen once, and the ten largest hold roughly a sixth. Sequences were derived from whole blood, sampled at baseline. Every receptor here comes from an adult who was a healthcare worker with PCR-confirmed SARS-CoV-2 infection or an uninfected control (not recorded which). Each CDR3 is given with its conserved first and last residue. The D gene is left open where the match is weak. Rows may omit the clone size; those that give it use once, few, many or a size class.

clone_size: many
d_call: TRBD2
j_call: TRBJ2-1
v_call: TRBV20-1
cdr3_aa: CSASLAGTSGGYNEQFF
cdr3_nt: TGCAGTGCTAGCCTAGCCGGGACTAGCGGGGGGTACAATGAGCAGTTCTTC

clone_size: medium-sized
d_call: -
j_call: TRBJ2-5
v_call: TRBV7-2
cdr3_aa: CASSLQETQYF
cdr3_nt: TGTGCCAGCAGCTTACAAGAGACCCAGTACTTC

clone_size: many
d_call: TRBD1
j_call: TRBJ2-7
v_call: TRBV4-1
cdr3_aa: CASSLLPGQGTYEQYF
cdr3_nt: TGCGCCAGCAGCCTCCTGCCGGGACAGGGAACCTACGAGCAGTACTTC

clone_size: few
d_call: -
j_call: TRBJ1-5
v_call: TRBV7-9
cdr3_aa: CASSFGDQPQHF
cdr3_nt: TGTGCCAGCAGCTTCGGGGATCAGCCCCAGCATTTT

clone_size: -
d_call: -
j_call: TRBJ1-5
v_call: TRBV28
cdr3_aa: CASSLREYSNQPQHF
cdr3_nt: TGTGCCAGCAGTTTAAGAGAGTATAGCAATCAGCCCCAGCATTTT

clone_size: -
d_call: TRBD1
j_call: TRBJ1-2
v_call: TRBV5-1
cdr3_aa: CASSWTGGLSDYGYTF
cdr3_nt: TGCGCCAGCAGCTGGACAGGGGGCCTGTCGGACTATGGCTACACCTTC

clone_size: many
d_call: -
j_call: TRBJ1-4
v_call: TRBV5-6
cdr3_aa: CASSTKDTYEKLFF
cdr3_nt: TGTGCCAGCAGCACGAAGGACACTTATGAAAAACTGTTTTTT

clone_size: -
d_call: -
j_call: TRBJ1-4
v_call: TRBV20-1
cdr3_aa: CSAYKEEKLFF
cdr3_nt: TGCAGTGCGTACAAAGAAGAAAAACTGTTTTTT

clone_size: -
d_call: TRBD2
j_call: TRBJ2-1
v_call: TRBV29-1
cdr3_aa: CSVGLAGLTYNEQFF
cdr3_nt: TGCAGCGTCGGACTAGCGGGTTTAACCTACAATGAGCAGTTCTTC

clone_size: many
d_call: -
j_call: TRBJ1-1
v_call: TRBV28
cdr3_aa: CATRMTGSREAFF
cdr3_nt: TGTGCCACAAGAATGACAGGTAGTCGTGAAGCTTTCTTT

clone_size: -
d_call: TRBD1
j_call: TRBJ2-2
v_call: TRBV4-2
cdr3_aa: CASSQEPGQAPNTGELFF
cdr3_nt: TGTGCCAGCAGCCAAGAACCGGGACAGGCTCCGAACACCGGGGAGCTGTTTTTT

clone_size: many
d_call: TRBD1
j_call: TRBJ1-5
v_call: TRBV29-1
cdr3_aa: CSVGGTVGQPQHF
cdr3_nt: TGCAGCGTTGGCGGGACAGTAGGTCAGCCCCAGCATTTT

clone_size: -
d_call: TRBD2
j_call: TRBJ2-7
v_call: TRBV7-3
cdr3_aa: CASSLYPGGIYEQYF
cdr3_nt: TGTGCCAGCAGCTTATATCCGGGAGGAATTTACGAGCAGTACTTC

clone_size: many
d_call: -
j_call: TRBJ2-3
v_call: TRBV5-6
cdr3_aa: CASSLPRQGKEDTQYF
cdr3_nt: TGTGCCAGCAGCTTACCCCGCCAGGGGAAAGAGGATACGCAGTATTTT

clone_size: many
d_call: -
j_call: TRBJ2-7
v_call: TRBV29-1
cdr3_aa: CSVGQVYEQYF
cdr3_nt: TGCAGCGTTGGTCAAGTCTACGAGCAGTACTTC

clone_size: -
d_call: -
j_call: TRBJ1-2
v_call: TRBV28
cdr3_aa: CASSLTGYGYTF
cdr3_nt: TGTGCCAGCAGCTTGACAGGATATGGCTACACCTTC

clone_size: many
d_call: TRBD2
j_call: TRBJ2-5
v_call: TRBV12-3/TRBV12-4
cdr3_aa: CASMPGLGGETQYF
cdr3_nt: TGTGCCAGCATGCCGGGACTAGGGGGAGAGACCCAGTACTTC

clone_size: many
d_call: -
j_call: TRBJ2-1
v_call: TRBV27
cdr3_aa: CASSSLGGWGQINNEQFF
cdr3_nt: TGTGCCAGCAGTTCCCTCGGGGGGTGGGGACAGATAAACAATGAGCAGTTCTTC

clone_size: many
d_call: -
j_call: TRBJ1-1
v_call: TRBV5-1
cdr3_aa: CASSLDLQGTNTEAFF
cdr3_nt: TGCGCCAGCAGCTTGGATCTTCAGGGGACGAACACTGAAGCTTTCTTT

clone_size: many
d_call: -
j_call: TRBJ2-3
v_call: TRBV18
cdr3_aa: CASSPLGLLTDTQYF
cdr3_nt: TGTGCCAGCTCACCACTAGGATTGTTGACAGATACGCAGTATTTT

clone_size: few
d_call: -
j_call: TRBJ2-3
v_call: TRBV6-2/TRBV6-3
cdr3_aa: CASSYSTRLSTDTQYF
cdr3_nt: TGTGCCAGCAGTTACTCGACGCGGCTTAGCACAGATACGCAGTATTTT

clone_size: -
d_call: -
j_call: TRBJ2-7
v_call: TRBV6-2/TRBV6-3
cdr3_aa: CASSTTWFRGTYEQYF
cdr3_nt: TGTGCCAGCAGCACCACTTGGTTCCGGGGGACCTACGAGCAGTACTTC

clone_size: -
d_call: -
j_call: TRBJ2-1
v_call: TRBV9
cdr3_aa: CASSDIQHSNEQFF
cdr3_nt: TGTGCCAGCAGCGACATACAGCACTCCAATGAGCAGTTCTTC

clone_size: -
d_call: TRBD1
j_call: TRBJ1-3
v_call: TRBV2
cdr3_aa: CASGPDRVIGNTIYF
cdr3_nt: TGTGCCAGCGGGCCGGACAGGGTGATTGGAAACACCATATATTTT

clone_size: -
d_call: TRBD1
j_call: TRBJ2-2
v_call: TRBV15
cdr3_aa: CATSREGTGNTGELFF
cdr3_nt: TGTGCCACCAGCAGAGAAGGGACAGGGAACACCGGGGAGCTGTTTTTT

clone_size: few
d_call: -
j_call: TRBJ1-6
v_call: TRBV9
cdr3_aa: CASSVEAGSVSPLHF
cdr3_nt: TGTGCCAGCAGCGTAGAGGCAGGCTCAGTTTCACCCCTCCACTTT

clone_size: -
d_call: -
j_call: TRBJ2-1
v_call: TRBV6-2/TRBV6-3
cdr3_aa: CASSYQTDDEQFF
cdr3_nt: TGTGCCAGCAGTTACCAGACCGATGATGAGCAGTTCTTC

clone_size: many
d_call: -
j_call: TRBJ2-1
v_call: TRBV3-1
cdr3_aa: CASSQDPAARYNEQFF
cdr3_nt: TGTGCCAGCAGCCAAGATCCAGCGGCGCGGTACAATGAGCAGTTCTTC

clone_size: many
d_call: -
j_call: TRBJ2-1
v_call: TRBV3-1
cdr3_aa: CASSQDGSNYNEQFF
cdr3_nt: TGTGCCAGCAGCCAGGATGGAAGTAACTACAATGAGCAGTTCTTC

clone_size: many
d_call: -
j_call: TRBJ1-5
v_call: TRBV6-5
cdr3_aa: CASSYSSSNQPQHF
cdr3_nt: TGTGCCAGCAGTTACTCGTCTAGCAATCAGCCCCAGCATTTT

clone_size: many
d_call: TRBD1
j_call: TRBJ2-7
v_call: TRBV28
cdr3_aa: CASRLGGVLYEQYF
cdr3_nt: TGTGCCAGCAGATTAGGGGGCGTTCTCTACGAGCAGTACTTC

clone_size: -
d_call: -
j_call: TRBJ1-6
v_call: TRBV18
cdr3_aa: CASSPPGHQNSSLHF
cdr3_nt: TGTGCCAGCTCACCACCGGGACACCAAAATTCATCCCTCCACTTT

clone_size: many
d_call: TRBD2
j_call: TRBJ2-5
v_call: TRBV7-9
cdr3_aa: CASSSPGLAGVETQYF
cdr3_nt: TGTGCCAGCAGCTCCCCGGGACTAGCGGGAGTTGAGACCCAGTACTTC

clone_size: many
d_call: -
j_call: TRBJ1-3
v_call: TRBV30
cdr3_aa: CAWSASENTIYF
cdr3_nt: TGTGCCTGGAGTGCCTCTGAAAACACCATATATTTT

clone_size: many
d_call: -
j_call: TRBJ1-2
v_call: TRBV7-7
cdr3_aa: CASSLSTEGNYGYTF
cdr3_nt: TGTGCTAGCAGCTTATCGACAGAGGGCAACTATGGCTACACCTTC

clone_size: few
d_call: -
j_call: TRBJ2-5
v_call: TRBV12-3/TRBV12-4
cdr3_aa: CASSRTPQETQYF
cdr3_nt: TGTGCCAGCAGCCGCACACCACAAGAGACCCAGTACTTC

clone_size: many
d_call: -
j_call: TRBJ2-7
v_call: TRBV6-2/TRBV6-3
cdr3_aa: CASKTFSSYEQYF
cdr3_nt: TGTGCCAGCAAGACGTTTAGCTCCTACGAGCAGTACTTC

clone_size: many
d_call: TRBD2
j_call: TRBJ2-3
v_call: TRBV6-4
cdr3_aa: CASSAGGNTDTQYF
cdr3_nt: TGTGCCAGCAGTGCGGGAGGAAACACAGATACGCAGTATTTT

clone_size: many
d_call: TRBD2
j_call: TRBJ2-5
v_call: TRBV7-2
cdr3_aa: CASSVRAGGYIGGETQYF
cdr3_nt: TGTGCCAGCAGCGTCCGGGCGGGAGGATATATAGGAGGAGAGACCCAGTACTTC

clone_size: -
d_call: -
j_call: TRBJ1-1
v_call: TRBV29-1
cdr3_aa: CSVEGSNTEAFF
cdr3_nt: TGCAGCGTTGAAGGGTCGAACACTGAAGCTTTCTTT

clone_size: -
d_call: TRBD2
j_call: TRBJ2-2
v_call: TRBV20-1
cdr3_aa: CSALRAGRINTGELFF
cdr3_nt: TGCAGTGCCCTTCGAGCGGGACGAATCAACACCGGGGAGCTGTTTTTT

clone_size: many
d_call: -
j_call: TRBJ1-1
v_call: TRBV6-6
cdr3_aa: CASSYSSGTEVFF
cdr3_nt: TGTGCCAGCAGTTACTCGTCCGGAACTGAAGTTTTCTTT